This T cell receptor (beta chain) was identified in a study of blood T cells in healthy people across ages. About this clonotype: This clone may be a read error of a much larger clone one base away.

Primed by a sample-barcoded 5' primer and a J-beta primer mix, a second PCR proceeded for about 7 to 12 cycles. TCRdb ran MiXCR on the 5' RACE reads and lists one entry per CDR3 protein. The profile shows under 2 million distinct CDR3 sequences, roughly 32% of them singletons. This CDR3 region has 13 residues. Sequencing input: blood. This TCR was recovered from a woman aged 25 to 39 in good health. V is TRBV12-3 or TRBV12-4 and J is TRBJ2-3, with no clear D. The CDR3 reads CVSSLVGSDTQYF. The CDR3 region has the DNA TGTGTCAGCAGTTTAGTGGGCTCGGATACGCAGTATTTT.